A single sample is the source of the 30 T cell receptor beta chains below, sequenced in a study of beta chain features in type 1 diabetes. The whole isolated RNA underwent reverse transcription, so sequencing captured expressed TCRB transcripts. Sequenced by immunoSEQ multiplex PCR; TCRdb stores in-frame clones only, minus some. The data show about 900,000 clones, roughly 15% seen once. Source material: naive CD4+ T cells from blood. These receptors were obtained from a young woman in good health.

This clone has only a few counts. CDR3 in DNA: TGTGCCAGCAGCTTATATCTGCGGACAGGGAAATCCTTTTACGAGCAGTACTTC. Translating gives CASSLYLRTGKSFYEQYF. The chain is built from TRBV7-2 and TRBJ2-7, with TRBD1 matching over 8 bases. The V segment lost 2 bases and the J segment 4 bases; nucleotides outside the gene matches: 16. This CDR3 contains 18 residues. Germline V gives CDR1 SGHTA, CDR2 FQGNSA.

The V gene is TRBV5-8, the J gene TRBJ2-4, with 13 positions matching TRBD2. J gave up 4 bases and V 3 bases, and 7 bases lay outside the gene matches. Germline lookup yields CDR1 SGHTS and CDR2 YDEGEE. The CDR3 has 17 residues. The CDR3 DNA follows: TGTGCCAGCAGCTCGGGTGGACTAGCGGGAGTTAAAAACATTCAGTACTTC. As protein: CASSSGGLAGVKNIQYF.

The chain joins TRBV27 to TRBJ2-5; 12 nucleotides agree with TRBD2. The junction had 9 bases not matched to a gene; V was cut back by 6 bases and J by 7 bases. This CDR3 comprises 15 residues. Germline V gene lookup returns CDR1 MNHEY and CDR2 SMNVEV (reference sequence). CDR3 region: CASSPSGRAGVTQYF. The CDR3 coding sequence is TGTGCCAGCAGCCCTAGCGGGAGGGCCGGGGTGACCCAGTACTTC.

This clone was counted a few times. The genes are TRBV10-3 and TRBJ1-2, with D perhaps TRBD1 (6 bases). CDR1 and CDR2 (germline): ENHRY, SYGVKD. Trimming pared 6 bases from V and 2 bases from J, leaving 7 bases between. This CDR3 has 12 residues. The CDR3, as DNA: TGTGCCATCAGCCAGGGGAACTATGGCTACACCTTC. As protein: CAISQGNYGYTF.

The table lists this clone with a few counts. J is TRBJ2-2 and V is TRBV10-3; TRBD2 aligns across 7 bases. Germline CDR1 reads ENHRY; CDR2 reads SYGVKD. V lost 10 bases and J lost 6; bases outside the gene matches: 11. The CDR3 runs 14 residues. The CDR3 coding sequence is TGTGCCACCGCCCAACGGGAGGATTCCGGGGAGCTGTTTTTT. Its translation: CATAQREDSGELFF.

The rearrangement joins TRBV5-1 to TRBJ2-2; 7 nucleotides line up with TRBD1. Germline V lookup: CDR1 SGHRS, CDR2 YFSETQ. The V and J ends lost 4 bases and 3 bases, in that order; junction bases with no gene match: 6. This CDR3 comprises 15 residues. CDR3 nucleotides: TGCGCCAGCAGCCGACAGGGTCTCGACACCGGGGAGCTGTTTTTT. This encodes CASSRQGLDTGELFF. Supplemented by reference TRBV5-1 and TRBJ2-2, the full variable domain reads KAGVTQTPRYLIKTRGQQVTLSCSPISGHRSVSWYQQTPGQGLQFLFEYFSETQRNKGNFPGRFSGRQFSNSRSEMNVSTLELGDSALYLCASSRQGLDTGELFFGEGSRLTVL.

The J gene is TRBJ2-2, the V gene TRBV29-1; D is unclear. Germline V gene lookup returns CDR1 SQVTM and CDR2 ANQGSEA. V dropped 4 bases and J dropped 6 bases, with 15 bases sitting between them. The CDR3 has 14 amino acids. The CDR3 loop is CSVARPEIPGELFF. The CDR3 DNA reads as TGCAGCGTTGCCCGGCCCGAGATCCCCGGGGAGCTGTTTTTT.

This clone turned up a few times. The chain combines TRBV5-4 with TRBJ2-4; TRBD2 aligns across 9 bases. J gave up 0 bases and V 4 bases, and 5 bases lay outside the gene matches. Germline V gives CDR1 SGHNT, CDR2 YYREEE (reference sequence). The CDR3 length is 16 residues. The CDR3 coding sequence is TGTGCCAGCAGCATAACTAGCGGGCTAGCCAAAAACATTCAGTACTTC. Its translation: CASSITSGLAKNIQYF.

The chain carries TRBV7-2 and TRBJ1-2, with 9 bases aligning to TRBD1. Germline CDR1 is SGHTA and CDR2 is FQGNSA. This CDR3 contains 17 residues. Unmatched junction bases numbered 11, after V lost 5 bases and J lost 1 base. CDR3 region: CASSRDTGQGINYGYTF. DNA of the CDR3: TGTGCCAGCAGCCGTGATACGGGACAGGGAATTAACTATGGCTACACCTTC. Full variable domain (outside the CDR3, taken from reference TRBV7-2 and TRBJ1-2): GAGVSQSPSNKVTEKGKDVELRCDPISGHTALYWYRQSLGQGLEFLIYFQGNSAPDKSGLPSDRFSAERTGGSVSTLTIQRTQQEDSAVYLCASSRDTGQGINYGYTFGSGTRLTVV.

The V call is TRBV10-3, the J call TRBJ2-3; the D gene is possibly TRBD2 (5 bases). V was trimmed by 10 bases and J by 0 bases, leaving 17 bases between them. CDR1 is ENHRY and CDR2 is SYGVKD in the germline V gene. The CDR3 consists of 15 residues. CDR3 region: CATRKGGLSTDTQYF. The DNA for the CDR3 is TGTGCCACCCGGAAGGGTGGACTTAGCACAGATACGCAGTATTTT.

The rearrangement uses TRBV27 and TRBJ2-7; D is possibly TRBD2 (6 bases). The V end was cut by 5 bases, the J end by 6 bases, with 20 bases between. The CDR3 has 15 amino acids. Germline values: CDR1 MNHEY, CDR2 SMNVEV (reference sequence). The CDR3 DNA is TGTGCCAGCAGTCGCGACTGGACTAACCTGGGCGAGCAGTACTTC. Amino acid sequence: CASSRDWTNLGEQYF.

The rearrangement joins TRBV4-2 to TRBJ1-4, with 10 bases identical to TRBD1. In germline, CDR1 is LGHNA, CDR2 YNFKEQ. This CDR3 region has 15 residues. Trimming cost V 4 bases and J 8 bases; bases outside gene matches: 7. Here the CDR3 reads CASSPGQGSKEKLFF. The CDR3 DNA reads as TGTGCCAGCAGCCCGGGACAGGGGAGTAAAGAAAAACTGTTTTTT.

The chain combines TRBV4-2 with TRBJ2-3; D gene ambiguous. This CDR3 has 14 amino acids. CDR1 and CDR2 from the germline V gene are LGHNA and YNFKEQ. Deletions cut 0 bases from V and 2 bases from J, with 6 bases between. The CDR3 protein is CASSQEDITDTQYF. CDR3 in DNA: TGTGCCAGCAGCCAAGAGGATATCACAGATACGCAGTATTTT.

The chain has TRBV2 and TRBJ1-1; weak D call: TRBD1 (5 bases). Between the trimmed V and J ends, which lost 5 bases and 4 bases, there was a span of 14 bases. Germline values: CDR1 SNHLY, CDR2 FYNNEI. The CDR3 runs to 14 residues. CDR3 nucleotides: TGTGCCAGCAGTTATTCCAGGGTGGCCACTGAAGCTTTCTTT. Translation: CASSYSRVATEAFF.

The rearrangement joins TRBV25-1 to TRBJ2-1; TRBD2 matches at 12 bases. The germline V gene encodes CDR1 MGHDK and CDR2 SYGVNS. The V segment lost 6 bases and the J segment 5 bases; nucleotides outside the gene matches: 8. The CDR3 spans 16 residues. CDR3 sequence (DNA): TGTGCCAGCAGCCACACACGACTAGCGGGAGACAATGAGCAGTTCTTC. Amino acid sequence: CASSHTRLAGDNEQFF.

This clone was picked up a small number of times. This CDR3 is also generated by other DNA sequences in the sample. The V call is TRBV4-3, the J call TRBJ1-1; D remains ambiguous. V was trimmed by 0 bases and J by 2 bases, leaving 7 bases between them. Per the germline V gene, CDR1 is LGHNA and CDR2 is YSLEER. This CDR3 contains 14 residues. The CDR3 DNA is TGCGCCAGCAGCCAAGAGCGGGGAAACACTGAAGCTTTCTTT. Its protein product is CASSQERGNTEAFF.

The chain is built from TRBV2 and TRBJ2-2; the D is unclear. The V and J ends lost 4 bases and 6 bases respectively, with 12 bases between them. Looked up from germline, CDR1 is SNHLY and CDR2 is FYNNEI. CDR3 length: 14 amino acids. CDR3 in amino acids: CASSGSTRPGELFF. CDR3 DNA sequence: TGTGCCAGCAGTGGGTCCACCAGGCCCGGGGAGCTGTTTTTT.

J is TRBJ2-3 and V is TRBV28, with D perhaps TRBD1 (6 bases). CDR1 and CDR2 (germline): MDHEN, SYDVKM. V dropped 4 bases and J dropped 6 bases, with 14 bases sitting between them. The length of the CDR3 is 14 residues. CDR3 amino acids: CASSSRGTGDTQYF. The CDR3 DNA reads TGTGCCAGCAGTTCCCGTGGAACAGGGGATACGCAGTATTTT.

The chain links TRBV5-1 to TRBJ2-1, with D unresolved. Germline V CDR1 and CDR2: SGHRS, YFSETQ. There are 13 residues in the CDR3. Trimming took 5 bases from V and 1 from J, leaving 7 bases between them. The CDR3 DNA reads TGCGCCAGCAGAACTAAGTCCTACAATGAGCAGTTCTTC. Its protein product is CASRTKSYNEQFF. The full variable domain, rest sourced from reference TRBV5-1 and TRBJ2-1, is KAGVTQTPRYLIKTRGQQVTLSCSPISGHRSVSWYQQTPGQGLQFLFEYFSETQRNKGNFPGRFSGRQFSNSRSEMNVSTLELGDSALYLCASRTKSYNEQFFGPGTRLTVL.

This clone was seen a handful of times. The chain combines TRBV2 with TRBJ2-1; unclear D gene. Germline loops: CDR1 SNHLY, CDR2 FYNNEI. This CDR3 has 12 residues. The V gene lost 7 bases and the J gene lost 10 bases, with 14 bases spanning the gap. CDR3 sequence (DNA): TGTGCCAGCACCCCCGGGCCCCGAGAGCAGTTCTTC. The encoded protein is CASTPGPREQFF.

This clone was detected a few times. The chain recombines TRBV9 with TRBJ2-5; the D call may be TRBD1 or TRBD2 (5 bases each). Trimming removed 4 bases from V and 1 base from J, with 11 bases in between. The germline V gene has CDR1 SGDLS and CDR2 YYNGEE. This CDR3 contains 14 residues. CDR3 DNA sequence: TGTGCCAGCAGCCATTCCGGGACCCAAGAGACCCAGTACTTC. It specifies CASSHSGTQETQYF.

A few counts support this clone. The V gene is TRBV10-2, the J gene TRBJ2-7; D not certain. V was cut by 8 bases and J by 1 base, with 6 bases left in between. The CDR3 sequence is 11 residues long. Germline CDR1 reads WSHSY; CDR2 reads SAAADI. CDR3 in amino acids: CASLQSYEQYF. CDR3 DNA sequence: TGCGCCAGCCTTCAGTCCTACGAGCAGTACTTC.

This clone was counted a few times. The CDR3 reads CASRPAGTPNTEAFF. DNA for the CDR3: TGTGCCAGCAGACCCGCCGGGACACCGAACACTGAAGCTTTCTTT. The chain is built from TRBV6-5 and TRBJ1-1, with D tentatively TRBD1 (6 bases). Germline assignment: CDR1 MNHEY and CDR2 SVGAGI. V lost 6 bases and J 1 base, leaving 15 bases between the germline ends. This CDR3 is 15 amino acids long.

There are a few counts of this clone. The CDR3 coding sequence is TGCAGCGTTTACTCTGGGGCTGTCCCGGGATCCTACAATGAGCAGTTCTTC. Its translation: CSVYSGAVPGSYNEQFF. This sequence joins TRBV29-1 and TRBJ2-1; D is perhaps TRBD1 or TRBD2 (5 bases each). Trimming took off 5 bases at V and 1 base at J, with 21 bases between the two ends. Germline values: CDR1 SQVTM, CDR2 ANQGSEA. This CDR3 has 17 residues.

In its sample, this clone was seen a few times. The chain links TRBV28 to TRBJ2-5; TRBD1 agrees at 9 bases. With V trimmed by 3 bases and J by 5 bases, 4 bases remained unmatched. Germline V gives CDR1 MDHEN, CDR2 SYDVKM. The CDR3 runs to 14 residues. CDR3 sequence (DNA): TGTGCCAGCAGTTTGAGGGGGACAGGGGAGACCCAGTACTTC. Its translation is CASSLRGTGETQYF.

The gene calls are TRBV7-3 and TRBJ1-1; D gene unclear. CDR1 and CDR2 from the germline V gene are SGHTA and FQGTGA. The V gene lost 2 bases and the J gene lost 0 bases, with 4 bases spanning the gap. This CDR3 has 13 amino acids. CDR3 nucleotide sequence: TGTGCCAGCAGCTTATCGGTGAACACTGAAGCTTTCTTT. Translating gives CASSLSVNTEAFF.

This clone has more than one count but fewer than ten. The chain combines TRBV2 with TRBJ2-7, with 11 bases matching TRBD2. Germline values: CDR1 SNHLY, CDR2 FYNNEI. The CDR3 is 19 residues long. Trimming took 3 bases from V and 3 from J; bases not matched to a gene: 16. The CDR3 DNA follows: TGTGCCAGCAGTGATCCTAGCGGGAGGATCAGCCAGCGTCGCTACGAGCAGTACTTC. Protein sequence: CASSDPSGRISQRRYEQYF.

The chain carries TRBV5-1 and TRBJ2-7, with 13 nucleotides matching TRBD2. Germline trimming cut 3 bases from V and 2 bases from J; bases unmatched to any gene: 2. The CDR3 covers 15 residues. The germline gives CDR1 SGHRS, CDR2 YFSETQ. CDR3 loop: CASSWGLAGTYEQYF. The DNA of the CDR3 is TGCGCCAGCAGCTGGGGACTAGCGGGAACCTACGAGCAGTACTTC.

The chain links TRBV7-6 to TRBJ2-7; D could derive from TRBD1 or TRBD2 (6 bases each). The length of the CDR3 is 12 residues. CDR1 is SGHVS and CDR2 is FNYEAQ in the germline V gene. Trimming took 5 bases from V and 7 from J, leaving 12 bases between them. The DNA for the CDR3 is TGTGCCAGCAGCGCCTGGAGGGGGGAGCAGTACTTC. Its protein product is CASSAWRGEQYF. Based on the CDR3 plus reference TRBV7-6 and TRBJ2-7, the full variable domain is GAGVSQSPRYKVTKRGQDVALRCDPISGHVSLYWYRQALGQGPEFLTYFNYEAQQDKSGLPNDRFSAERPEGSISTLTIQRTEQRDSAMYRCASSAWRGEQYFGPGTRLTVT.

The sample holds a few counts of this clone. This chain joins TRBV11-2 and TRBJ2-5, with 10 bases aligning to TRBD2. Trimming removed 1 base from V and 5 bases from J; junction bases left unmatched: 7. CDR1 and CDR2 from the germline V gene are SGHAT and FQNNGV. The CDR3 sequence is 16 residues long. The CDR3 loop reads CASSLGSGRARETQYF. DNA for the CDR3: TGTGCCAGCAGCTTAGGGAGCGGGAGGGCCCGGGAGACCCAGTACTTC.